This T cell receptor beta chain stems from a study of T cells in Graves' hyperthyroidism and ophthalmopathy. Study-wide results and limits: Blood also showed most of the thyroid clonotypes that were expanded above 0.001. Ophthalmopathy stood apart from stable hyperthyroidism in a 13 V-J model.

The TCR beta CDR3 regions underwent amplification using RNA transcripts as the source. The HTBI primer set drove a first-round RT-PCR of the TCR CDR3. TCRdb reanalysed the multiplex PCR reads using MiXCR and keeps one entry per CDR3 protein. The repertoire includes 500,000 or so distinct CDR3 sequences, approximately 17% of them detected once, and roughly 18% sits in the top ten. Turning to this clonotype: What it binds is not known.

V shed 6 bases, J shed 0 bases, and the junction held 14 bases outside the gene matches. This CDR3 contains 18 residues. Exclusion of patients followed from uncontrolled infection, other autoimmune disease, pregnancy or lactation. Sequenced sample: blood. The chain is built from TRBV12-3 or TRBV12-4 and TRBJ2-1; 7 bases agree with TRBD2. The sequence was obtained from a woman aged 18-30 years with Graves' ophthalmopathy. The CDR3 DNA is TGTGCCAGCAGCAGAACCCTACTAGCGCACATCTCCTACAATGAGCAGTTCTTC. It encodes CASSRTLLAHISYNEQFF.